This TCR beta chain comes out of a study of T-cell memory formation after mild COVID-19. This CDR3 is 16 amino acids long. The V and J ends lost 6 bases and 6 bases, in that order; junction bases with no gene match: 16. The germline CDR1 and CDR2 sequences are DFQATT and SNEGSKA (reference sequence). Note on this clonotype: The antigen is unknown.

TCRdb reanalysed the 5' RACE reads using MiXCR and keeps one entry per CDR3 protein. The table has under 200,000 distinct CDR3 sequences, 13% seen once; the top ten hold about 3.6%. Study observations and caveats: Prior to infection, memory already included some responding clones, suggesting cross-reactive memory joined. Later expanders leaned toward CD4+, whereas clones contracting from day 15 to 85 were balanced CD4/CD8.

Sequencing was carried out using PBMCs or a T cell subset sorted from them (not recorded which). The chain has TRBV20-1 and TRBJ1-4; 7 nucleotides align to TRBD1. This sequence originates from a man in his late teens or twenties who had mild COVID-19 (a few samples of this study predate the infection). Cell type and time point are not known. This CDR3 reads CSATRQGLIRDEKLFF. In nucleotides, the CDR3 is TGCAGTGCCACAAGACAGGGCCTGATTAGGGATGAAAAACTGTTTTTT.